This is a list of T cell receptor beta chains from one sample in a study of CD8+ T cells in alopecia areata. The data were produced by immunoSEQ multiplex PCR, yet TCRdb's version contains in-frame clones alone and is incomplete. The sample has 4,000 to 5,500 clones, 80% to 95% seen once. The sequencing used skin, collected at week 4, from a patient treated with tofacitinib. These receptor sequences come from a human donor with alopecia areata. CDR3s include the opening cysteine and the closing phenylalanine or tryptophan. Each record gives: V gene, CDR3 length, J gene, CDR3 protein.

TRBV29-1	12	TRBJ1-2	CSVEAGPGGYTF
TRBV10-3	13	TRBJ1-6	CAINTGADSPLHF
TRBV5-1	12	TRBJ2-7	CASSQTGVEQYF
TRBV7-9	17	TRBJ1-5	CASSLGHQRLSNQPQHF
TRBV5-6	16	TRBJ1-3	CASSWDRGHSGNTIYF
TRBV6-6	14	TRBJ1-2	CASSFQGRNYGYTF
TRBV30	13	TRBJ1-6	CAWSGQEDSPLHF
TRBV5-1	17	TRBJ2-3	CASSTSGGFPSTDTQYF
TRBV23-1	10	TRBJ2-7	CTPVRDEQYF
TRBV5-6	13	TRBJ1-5	CASSGTGNQPQHF
TRBV7-7	17	TRBJ1-4	CASSRVSRDSQNEKLFF
TRBV6-5	14	TRBJ1-1	CASSYDRWNTEAFF
TRBV5-5	14	TRBJ1-4	CASSLAPTNEKLFF
TRBV7-3	15	TRBJ1-1	CASSSTGVKNTEAFF
TRBV9	14	TRBJ2-7	CASSPSGGKYEQYF
TRBV7-2	15	TRBJ1-6	CASSPPTGQNSPLHF
TRBV11-2	15	TRBJ2-1	CASSSSGGAGNEQFF
TRBV28	14	TRBJ1-1	CASSWQNMNTEAFF
TRBV7-2	14	TRBJ1-1	CASSLKGARTEAFF
TRBV9	14	TRBJ2-1	CASSVANLGHGRFF
TRBV6-6	13	TRBJ1-1	CASRGGRGAGAFF
TRBV15	16	TRBJ2-7	CATSRDNGGETYEQYF
TRBV5-6	13	TRBJ1-2	CASSHDRVTGYTF
TRBV10-2	13	TRBJ1-2	CASSAGTPDGYTF
TRBV28	13	TRBJ2-4	CASSPPEKNIQYF
TRBV27	14	TRBJ1-5	CASSLQGQDQPQHF
TRBV11-2	16	TRBJ2-2	CASSGMGQKGTGELFF
TRBV15	12	TRBJ1-1	CATSLTNTEAFF
TRBV19	13	TRBJ2-5	CASSRSAKETQYF
TRBV27	16	TRBJ2-5	CASSLTGTGDKETQYF
TRBV7-2	13	TRBJ2-7	CASSRTGNGEQYF
TRBV4-3	13	TRBJ1-1	CASSRMGATEAFF
TRBV2	11	TRBJ1-2	CASSDRRGQTF
TRBV25-1	14	TRBJ2-3	CASTRRGLTDTQYF
TRBV2	14	TRBJ1-6	CASSPGQRSSPLHF
TRBV6-4	14	TRBJ2-3	CASSVSATTDTQYF